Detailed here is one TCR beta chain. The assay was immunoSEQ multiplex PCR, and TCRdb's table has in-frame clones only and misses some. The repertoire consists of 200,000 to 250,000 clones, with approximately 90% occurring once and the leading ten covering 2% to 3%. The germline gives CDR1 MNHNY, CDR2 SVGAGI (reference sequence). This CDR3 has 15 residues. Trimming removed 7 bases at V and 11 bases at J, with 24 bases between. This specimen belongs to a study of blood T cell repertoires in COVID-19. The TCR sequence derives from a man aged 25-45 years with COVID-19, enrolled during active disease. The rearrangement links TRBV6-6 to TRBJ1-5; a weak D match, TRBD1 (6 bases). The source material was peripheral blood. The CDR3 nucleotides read TGTGCCAGCATAACCCGGACGGGGGGCGATAAAGCCCAGCATTTT. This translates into CASITRTGGDKAQHF.